Reported below is one T cell receptor (beta chain). The source of the sample is a study of control samples from healthy donors and cancer patients. Assay: immunoSEQ multiplex PCR; the TCRdb copy retains only in-frame clones and omits some. The sample yields about 130,000 clones, approximately 92% seen once. The germline V gene has CDR1 SGHRS and CDR2 YFSETQ. There are 13 residues in the CDR3. Trimming cost V 4 bases and J 5 bases, with 12 bases left between them. The J gene is TRBJ2-5, the V gene TRBV5-1, with D tentatively TRBD1 or TRBD2 (5 bases each). The source of this sequence is a woman in her forties or fifties in good health. Sequenced: blood. The CDR3 reads CASSKGSGETQYF. CDR3 bases: TGCGCCAGCAGCAAGGGGTCGGGGGAGACCCAGTACTTC.